This note documents a single T cell receptor (beta chain) sequence. This clonotype was seen at least ten times. Its binding antigen is unknown. Per-base qualities were not stored, and no clone one base away is much larger. These data come from a study of T cell repertoires in cytomegalovirus infection (dated by TCRdb to about 2019). A note on the overall study: The peptide stimulations were aimed at well-studied HLA-B-restricted epitopes as well as recently identified HLA-C-restricted CMV epitopes, whose presentation resists viral immunomodulation. The HLA type of each donor mattered for the analysis, because public TCR beta signatures pointed to carriage of CMV infection along with the matching HLA type.

The sequencing machine was an Illumina HiSeq 1500. Starting from the raw public reads, TCRdb applied fastp trimming at Q25, assembled clones with MiXCR and retained in-frame beta chains. Merged by CDR3 protein, the rows form single entries marked with the most common genes and DNA. The sample has about 830,000 distinct CDR3 sequences on record, around a third of them singletons. 12% of the sample rests with the top ten. What this sample's treatment or condition label stands for: in vitro stimulation with specific CMV peptide epitopes to enrich CMV-specific T cells. Overall study results and their limits: In both this cohort and an independent cohort of 300 to 450 donors, the cumulative frequency of public TCR beta family members distinguished carriers of CMV infection plus the relevant HLA type. The ex vivo response was dominated by HLA-C-restricted CMV-specific TCR beta clonotypes, which also provided the single most frequent clonotype in two of eight donors.

The sample was cultured CD8+ T cells from PBMCs, taken from culture after CMV antigen stimulation. The source is a human donor in good health (CMV status not recorded). Some clones in this sample may be carry-over from other donors' samples.

In nucleotides, the sequence is TGTGCCAGCAGCTTGGACAGTTACACAGATACGCAGTATTTT. Its protein product is CASSLDSYTDTQYF. The V and J genes are TRBV7-2 and TRBJ2-3; the D gene is perhaps TRBD1, on 6 matching bases. The V end loses 3 bases and the J end loses 2 bases, and a stretch of 9 bases separates them. Based on the germline V gene, the CDR1 and CDR2 sequences are SGHTA and FQGNSA. From its cysteine to its phenylalanine, the CDR3 spans 14 amino acids. Only the CDR3 DNA is retained, 42 bases long and in frame from the first base.